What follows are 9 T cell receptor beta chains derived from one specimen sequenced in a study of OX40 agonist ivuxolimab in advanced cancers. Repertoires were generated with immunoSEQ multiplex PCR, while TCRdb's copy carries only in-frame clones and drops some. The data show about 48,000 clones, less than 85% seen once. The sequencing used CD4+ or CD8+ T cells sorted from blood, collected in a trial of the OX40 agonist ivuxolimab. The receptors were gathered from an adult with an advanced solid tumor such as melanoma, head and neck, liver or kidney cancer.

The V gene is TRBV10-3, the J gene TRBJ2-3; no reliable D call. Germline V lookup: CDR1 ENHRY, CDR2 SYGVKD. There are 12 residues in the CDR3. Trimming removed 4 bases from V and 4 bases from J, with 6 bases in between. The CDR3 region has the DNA TGTGCCATCAGTGGACCTGCAGATACGCAGTATTTT. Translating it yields CAISGPADTQYF.

The CDR3 loop is CSASPRDTQYF. For the CDR3, the DNA is TGCAGTGCTAGCCCCCGGGACACGCAGTATTTT. The V and J genes are TRBV20-1 and TRBJ2-3; possibly TRBD1 or TRBD2 for D (5 bases each). Germline V CDR1 and CDR2: DFQATT, SNEGSKA (reference sequence). This CDR3 contains 11 residues. Trimming pared 3 bases from V and 9 bases from J, leaving 10 bases between.

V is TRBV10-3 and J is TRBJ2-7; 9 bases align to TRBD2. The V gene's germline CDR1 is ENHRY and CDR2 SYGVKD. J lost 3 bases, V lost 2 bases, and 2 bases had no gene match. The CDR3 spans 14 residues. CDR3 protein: CAISEPSGDYEQYF. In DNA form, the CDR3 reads TGTGCCATCAGTGAGCCTAGCGGGGACTACGAGCAGTACTTC.

The CDR3 region is CASSLPGSRIGYTF. The CDR3, as DNA: TGTGCCAGCAGCTTACCTGGGTCCAGAATTGGCTACACCTTC. The chain links TRBV7-3 to TRBJ1-2; D remains ambiguous. The germline gives CDR1 SGHTA, CDR2 FQGTGA. The V end was cut by 2 bases, the J end by 7 bases, with 14 bases between. The CDR3 runs 14 residues.

The DNA for the CDR3 is TGTGCCAGCAGCTTAGAAACGGGGGCCCTCTCCTACGAGCAGTACTTC. Encoded protein: CASSLETGALSYEQYF. The chain recombines TRBV7-2 with TRBJ2-7; either TRBD1 or TRBD2 may fit D (6 bases each). The CDR3 extends over 16 amino acids. CDR1 is SGHTA and CDR2 is FQGNSA in the germline V gene. Trimming shortened V by 1 base and J by 0 bases, and 13 bases separated the two germline ends.

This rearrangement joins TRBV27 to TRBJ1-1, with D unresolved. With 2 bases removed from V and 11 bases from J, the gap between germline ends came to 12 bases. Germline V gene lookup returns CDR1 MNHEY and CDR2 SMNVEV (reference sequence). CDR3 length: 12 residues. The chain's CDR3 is CASSLNGREAFF. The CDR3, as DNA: TGTGCCAGCAGTTTAAACGGACGCGAGGCTTTCTTT.

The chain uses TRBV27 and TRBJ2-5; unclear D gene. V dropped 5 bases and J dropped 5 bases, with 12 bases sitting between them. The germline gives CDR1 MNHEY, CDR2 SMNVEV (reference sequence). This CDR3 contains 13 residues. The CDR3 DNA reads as TGTGCCAGCAGTCCCCGGATCCGGGAGACCCAGTACTTC. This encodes CASSPRIRETQYF.

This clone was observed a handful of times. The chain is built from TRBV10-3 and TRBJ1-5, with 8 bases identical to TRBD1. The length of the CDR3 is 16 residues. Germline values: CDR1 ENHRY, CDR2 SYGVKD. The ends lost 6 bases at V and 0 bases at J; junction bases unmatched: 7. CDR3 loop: CAISRGQVNSNQPQHF. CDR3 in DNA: TGTGCCATCAGCCGGGGACAGGTCAATAGCAATCAGCCCCAGCATTTT.

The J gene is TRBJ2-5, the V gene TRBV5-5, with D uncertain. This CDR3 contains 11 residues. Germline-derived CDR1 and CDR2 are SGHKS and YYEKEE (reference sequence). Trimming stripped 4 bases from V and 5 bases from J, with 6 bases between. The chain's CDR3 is CASSLKETQYF. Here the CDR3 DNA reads TGTGCCAGCAGCCTCAAGGAGACCCAGTACTTC.